Below, one T cell receptor beta chain is given with its context. The same CDR3 also results from other DNA sequences found in this sample. These data are taken from a study of shared clonotypes between healthy human individuals. V was clipped by 4 bases and J by 4 bases, with 11 bases between them. Germline assignment: CDR1 MNHEY and CDR2 SVGAGI. There are 13 residues in the CDR3. Original processing methods: Junction-only sequences without quality scores came from ImmunoSEQ, so filtering differed. Measured with immunoSEQ multiplex PCR; TCRdb has only the in-frame clones, and not every one. V and J calls plus clone size are reproduced from that table; the DNA served to infer D and trimming. The repertoire includes millions of clones, less than 95% of them detected once, and around 1.1% sits in the top ten. Naive CD8 cells lacked CD45RO, underwent positive selection for CCR7 and left out terminally differentiated effector memory CD45RA+ cells.

The chain recombines TRBV6-5 with TRBJ2-7, with D possibly TRBD2 on 6 matching bases. The sequence derives from a man younger than 30 in good health. The sample taken for sequencing was naive CD8+ T cells sorted from blood. The DNA of the CDR3 is TGTGCCAGCAGTTCCGGGACTCTGTACGAGCAGTACTTC. Translation gives CASSSGTLYEQYF.